The rows below give T cell receptor beta chains drawn from one sample of a study of CD4 T cells in relation to SARS-CoV-2 and coronaviruses. Which antigens these TCRs recognize remains unknown. Sequencing used immunoSEQ multiplex PCR; TCRdb keeps in-frame clones, though not all of them. The sample records approximately 18,000 clones, about 72% being singletons. The sequenced sample was CD4+ T cells from PBMCs, cultured in vitro. Source of these receptors: a human donor in good health. Each CDR3 is given with its conserved first and last residue. A D gene is named only where the DNA matches it firmly. Size is omitted from some rows. Given values are once, few, many or a class for expanded clones.

15	.	TRBJ2-4	TRBV6-5	once	TGTGCCAGCAGAAAAAGGGCTCAACCGGGGGACATTCAGTACTTC	CASRKRAQPGDIQYF
13	.	TRBJ1-3	TRBV6-5	once	TGTGCCAGCAGCCTAGAACTGGGAAACACCATATATTTT	CASSLELGNTIYF
13	.	TRBJ1-1	TRBV11-2	.	TGTGCCAGCAGCTTAGGGGAGGGCACTGAAGCTTTCTTT	CASSLGEGTEAFF
14	TRBD1	TRBJ1-2	TRBV5-1	few	TGCGCCAGCAGCTTGGGGACAGGGGTATATGGCTACACCTTC	CASSLGTGVYGYTF
13	.	TRBJ1-1	TRBV5-4	.	TGTGCCAGCAGCATGGACACAAACACTGAAGCTTTCTTT	CASSMDTNTEAFF
16	TRBD2	TRBJ2-3	TRBV27	.	TGTGCCAGCAGTTTAAGGACTAGCGGGTACACAGATACGCAGTATTTT	CASSLRTSGYTDTQYF
14	.	TRBJ2-5	TRBV28	.	TGTGCCAGCACAACCGGGACTGTCGTTGGGACCCAGTACTTC	CASTTGTVVGTQYF
17	TRBD2	TRBJ2-4	TRBV5-3	.	TGTGCCAGAAGCTACCCCCCCCGGGGGGATGCCAAAAACATTCAGTACTTC	CARSYPPRGDAKNIQYF
12	TRBD1	TRBJ1-1	TRBV19	.	TGTGCCAGCCGCGGACAGGCCACTGAAGCTTTCTTT	CASRGQATEAFF
15	TRBD2	TRBJ2-5	TRBV7-8	once	TGTGCCAGCAGCTTAGTCGTCGGGGGGCAAGAGACCCAGTACTTC	CASSLVVGGQETQYF
13	.	TRBJ2-7	TRBV7-7	.	TGTGCCAGCAGCACGGAGGTCGGCTACGAGCAGTACTTC	CASSTEVGYEQYF
14	.	TRBJ2-7	TRBV21-1	.	TGTGCCAGCAGCAAACAAAATGTCGGCCACGAGCAGTACTTC	CASSKQNVGHEQYF
12	TRBD1	TRBJ2-7	TRBV28	.	TGTGCCAGCCGACAGGGAAGCTACGAGCAGTACTTC	CASRQGSYEQYF
13	.	TRBJ2-3	TRBV27	.	TGTGCCAGCAGCCAGTCGCTGACAGATACGCAGTATTTT	CASSQSLTDTQYF
11	.	TRBJ1-1	TRBV20-1	.	TGCAGTGCTAGCAGGGACACTGAAGCTTTCTTT	CSASRDTEAFF
15	.	TRBJ1-5	TRBV28	.	TGTGCCAGCAGCCCCAACTGGGGGGGAGATCAGCCCCAGCATTTT	CASSPNWGGDQPQHF
13	.	TRBJ2-5	TRBV9	.	TGTGCCAGCAGCGCAGGAGGGTCAGAGACCCAGTACTTC	CASSAGGSETQYF
12	TRBD1	TRBJ1-2	TRBV10-2	.	TGCGCCAGCAGAAGGGACAGCTATGGCTACACCTTC	CASRRDSYGYTF
15	TRBD2	TRBJ2-1	TRBV9	.	TGTGCCAGCAGCGTAGAACTAGCGGGATTCAATGAGCAGTTCTTC	CASSVELAGFNEQFF
15	.	TRBJ2-6	TRBV7-2	few	TGTGCCAGCAGCCCAGGAGGGGTCGGGGCCAACGTCCTGACTTTC	CASSPGGVGANVLTF
14	.	TRBJ1-1	TRBV3-1/TRBV3-2	.	TGTGCCAGCAGCCAAGAGGGGGGGAACACTGAAGCTTTCTTT	CASSQEGGNTEAFF
16	TRBD2	TRBJ2-3	TRBV5-6	.	TGTGCCAGCACACTTAAACTAGCGGGAGGTTCAGATACGCAGTATTTT	CASTLKLAGGSDTQYF
11	.	TRBJ2-5	TRBV30	.	TGTGCCTGGAGTGTAGTTGAGACCCAGTACTTC	CAWSVVETQYF
15	.	TRBJ1-3	TRBV19	.	TGTGCCAGTAGTATCTTCGCAGACTCTGGAAACACCATATATTTT	CASSIFADSGNTIYF
17	.	TRBJ2-7	TRBV25-1	.	TGTGCCAGCAGTGAAGACCCCGGGACCCCCAGGTCCTACGAGCAGTACTTC	CASSEDPGTPRSYEQYF
14	.	TRBJ2-1	TRBV6-4	once	TGTGCCAGCAGTGGTTTCTTAGGAAGCAATGAGCAGTTCTTC	CASSGFLGSNEQFF
13	TRBD2	TRBJ2-7	TRBV12-3/TRBV12-4	.	TGTGCCAGCAACCTAGCGGGGGCCTACGAGCAGTACTTC	CASNLAGAYEQYF
14	.	TRBJ2-1	TRBV7-3	few	TGTGCCAGCAGCCCCCAGCGGTCCGCCAATGAGCAGTTCTTC	CASSPQRSANEQFF
14	TRBD1	TRBJ1-6	TRBV6-2/TRBV6-3	.	TGTGCCAGCAGTATAACAGGGGGGAATTCACCCCTCCACTTT	CASSITGGNSPLHF
13	.	TRBJ2-4	TRBV3-1/TRBV3-2	.	TGTGCCAGCAGCCAAGATGTCTTGGGAGTTCAGTACTTC	CASSQDVLGVQYF
15	TRBD1	TRBJ2-7	TRBV7-3	few	TGTGCCAGCAGCTTAAGACCGGGACAGGGGTACGAGCAGTACTTC	CASSLRPGQGYEQYF
16	TRBD2	TRBJ2-1	TRBV6-6	.	TGTGCCAGCAGTTCCACCCCCGGACTAGCAAACAATGAGCAGTTCTTC	CASSSTPGLANNEQFF
14	TRBD1	TRBJ1-2	TRBV28	.	TGTGCCAGCAGCGAACCGACAGGGTTCTATGGCTACACCTTC	CASSEPTGFYGYTF
13	.	TRBJ2-7	TRBV12-3/TRBV12-4	.	TGTGCCAGCAGTTTTGGACAGATCTACGAGCAGTACTTC	CASSFGQIYEQYF
14	.	TRBJ2-3	TRBV19	.	TGTGCCAGTAGTATTCTAGGGCGCACAGATACGCAGTATTTT	CASSILGRTDTQYF
16	TRBD2	TRBJ2-1	TRBV3-1/TRBV3-2	once	TGTGCCAGCAGCCAAGTCAGGTTAGCGGGGAACAATGAGCAGTTCTTC	CASSQVRLAGNNEQFF
13	.	TRBJ1-5	TRBV5-6	.	TGTGCCAGCACCCTTCTGGGTGGGAGCACACAGCATTTT	CASTLLGGSTQHF
15	.	TRBJ1-6	TRBV5-1	.	TGCGCCAGCAGCTTGGGTCGCCAGTCTAATTCACCCCTCCACTTT	CASSLGRQSNSPLHF
18	TRBD1	TRBJ2-3	TRBV12-5	.	TGTGCTAGTGGCCTCAAATCAGGGGGAACCACCCAGTCTGATACGCAGTATTTT	CASGLKSGGTTQSDTQYF
14	.	TRBJ1-1	TRBV5-1	.	TGCGCCAGCAGCTTTGAGGCGGCAAACACTGAAGCTTTCTTT	CASSFEAANTEAFF
14	.	TRBJ1-2	TRBV3-1/TRBV3-2	.	TGTGCCAGCAGCCGTACACAGGGAACATATGGCTACACCTTC	CASSRTQGTYGYTF
16	.	TRBJ1-1	TRBV2	.	TGTGCCAGCAGTGAAGGCAAGTTACGAATGAACACTGAAGCTTTCTTT	CASSEGKLRMNTEAFF
21	TRBD1	TRBJ1-1	TRBV3-1/TRBV3-2	.	TGTGCCAGCAGCCAAGATAGAGACAGGGGGCGTTTTTTAGCGGTGAACACTGAAGCTTTCTTT	CASSQDRDRGRFLAVNTEAFF
13	.	TRBJ1-1	TRBV30	.	TGTGCCTGGACCGCAGGGGTGAACACTGAAGCTTTCTTT	CAWTAGVNTEAFF
15	.	TRBJ2-3	TRBV6-4	.	TGTGCCAGCAGTGACTCAGCGGGTAGCACAGATACGCAGTATTTT	CASSDSAGSTDTQYF
15	.	TRBJ2-1	TRBV19	.	TGTGCCAGTAGTCCTACGACCCGCTCCTACAATGAGCAGTTCTTC	CASSPTTRSYNEQFF
16	.	TRBJ2-5	TRBV4-2	.	TGTGCCAGCAGCCTAGATTCCGCGGAGTCGAGGGGGACCCAGTACTTC	CASSLDSAESRGTQYF
16	.	TRBJ2-3	TRBV3-1/TRBV3-2	.	TGTGCCAGCAGCCAAGGGGCCAGCGGAAACACAGATACGCAGTATTTT	CASSQGASGNTDTQYF